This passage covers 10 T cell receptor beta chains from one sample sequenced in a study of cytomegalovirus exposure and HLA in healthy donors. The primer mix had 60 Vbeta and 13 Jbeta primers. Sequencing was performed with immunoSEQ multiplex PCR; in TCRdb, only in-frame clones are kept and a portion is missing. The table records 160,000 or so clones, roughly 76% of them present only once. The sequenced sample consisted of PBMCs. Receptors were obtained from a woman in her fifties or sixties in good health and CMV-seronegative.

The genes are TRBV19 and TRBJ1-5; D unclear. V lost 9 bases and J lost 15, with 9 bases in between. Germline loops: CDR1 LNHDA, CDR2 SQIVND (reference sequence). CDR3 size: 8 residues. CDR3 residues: CARRRGHF. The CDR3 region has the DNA TGTGCCAGAAGGAGAGGGCATTTT.

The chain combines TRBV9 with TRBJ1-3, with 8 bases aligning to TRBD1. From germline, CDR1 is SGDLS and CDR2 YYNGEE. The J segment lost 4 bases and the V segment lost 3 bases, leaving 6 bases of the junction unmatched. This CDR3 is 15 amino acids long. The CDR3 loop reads CASSATGELGNTIYF. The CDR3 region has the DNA TGTGCCAGCAGCGCGACAGGGGAGCTAGGAAACACCATATATTTT.

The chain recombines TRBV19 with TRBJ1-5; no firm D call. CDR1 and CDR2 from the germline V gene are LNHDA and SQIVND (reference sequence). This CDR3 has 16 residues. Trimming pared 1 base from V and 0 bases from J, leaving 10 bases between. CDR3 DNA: TGTGCCAGTAGTATAGGACAACTCTATAGCAATCAGCCCCAGCATTTT. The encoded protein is CASSIGQLYSNQPQHF.

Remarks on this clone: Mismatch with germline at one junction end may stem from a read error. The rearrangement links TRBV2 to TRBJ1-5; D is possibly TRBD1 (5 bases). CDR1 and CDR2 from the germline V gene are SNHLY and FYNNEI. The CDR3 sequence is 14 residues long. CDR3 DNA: TGTGCCAGCACCAAAGGGAGGGGCAATCGGCCCCAGCATTTT. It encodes CASTKGRGNRPQHF.

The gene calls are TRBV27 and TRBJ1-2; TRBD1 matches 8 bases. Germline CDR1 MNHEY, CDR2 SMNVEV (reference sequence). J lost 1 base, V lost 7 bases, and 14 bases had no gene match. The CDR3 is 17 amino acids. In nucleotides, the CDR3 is TGTGCCAGCACTACTCATTGGCAGGGGGCCTATAACTATGGCTACACCTTC. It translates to CASTTHWQGAYNYGYTF.

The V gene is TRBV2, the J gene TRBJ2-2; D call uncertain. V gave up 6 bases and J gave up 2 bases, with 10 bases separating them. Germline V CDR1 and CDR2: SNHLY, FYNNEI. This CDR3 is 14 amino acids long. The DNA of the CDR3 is TGTGCCAGCAGCAAACTATCCAACACCGGGGAGCTGTTTTTT. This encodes CASSKLSNTGELFF.

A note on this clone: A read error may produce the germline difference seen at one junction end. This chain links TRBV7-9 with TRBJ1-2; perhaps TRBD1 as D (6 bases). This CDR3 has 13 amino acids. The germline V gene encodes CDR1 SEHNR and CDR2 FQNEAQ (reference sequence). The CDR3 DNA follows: TGTTCCAGCAGCCTCACAGGGAACTATGGCTACACCTTC. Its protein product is CSSSLTGNYGYTF.

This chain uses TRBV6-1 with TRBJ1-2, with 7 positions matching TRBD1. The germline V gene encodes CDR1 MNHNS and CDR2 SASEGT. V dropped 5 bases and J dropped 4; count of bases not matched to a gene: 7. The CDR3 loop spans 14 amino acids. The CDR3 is CASSLEGAGYGYTF. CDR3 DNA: TGTGCCAGCAGTTTGGAGGGGGCGGGCTATGGCTACACCTTC.

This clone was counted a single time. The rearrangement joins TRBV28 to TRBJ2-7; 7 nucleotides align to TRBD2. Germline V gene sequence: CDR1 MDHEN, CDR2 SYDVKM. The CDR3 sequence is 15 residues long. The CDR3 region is CAVVDTGRGLYEQYF. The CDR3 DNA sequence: TGTGCAGTAGTAGACACTGGGAGGGGACTCTACGAGCAGTACTTC.

The chain's CDR3 is CASSPGLVVYNEQFF. CDR3 DNA: TGTGCCAGCAGCCCTGGACTAGTAGTCTACAATGAGCAGTTCTTC. V is TRBV5-4 and J is TRBJ2-1, with TRBD2 matching 7 bases. V lost 4 bases and J lost 3; bases outside the gene matches: 7. Germline V CDR1 and CDR2: SGHNT, YYREEE (reference sequence). The CDR3 has 15 amino acids.